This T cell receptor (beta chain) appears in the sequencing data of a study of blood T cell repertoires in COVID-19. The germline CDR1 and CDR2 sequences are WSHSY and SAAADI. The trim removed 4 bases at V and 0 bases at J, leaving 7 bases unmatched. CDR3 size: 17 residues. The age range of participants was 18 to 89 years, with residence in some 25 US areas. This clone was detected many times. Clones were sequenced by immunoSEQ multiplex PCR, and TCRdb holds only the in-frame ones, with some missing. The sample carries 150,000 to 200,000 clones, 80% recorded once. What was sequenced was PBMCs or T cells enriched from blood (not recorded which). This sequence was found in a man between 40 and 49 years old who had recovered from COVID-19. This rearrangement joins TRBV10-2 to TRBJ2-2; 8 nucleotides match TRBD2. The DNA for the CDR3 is TGCGCCAGCAGTGGGGGGCGGGGGGCCGCGAACACCGGGGAGCTGTTTTTT. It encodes CASSGGRGAANTGELFF.